This T cell receptor (beta chain) was sequenced for a study of T cells after yellow fever vaccination. The CDR3 length is 16 residues. V dropped 7 bases and J dropped 10 bases, with 23 bases sitting between them. Germline V gene sequence: CDR1 LNHNV, CDR2 YYDKDF (reference sequence). TCRdb passed the 5' RACE reads through MiXCR, listing each CDR3 protein once. The profile shows 340,000 or so distinct CDR3 sequences, around an eighth of them singletons. This rearrangement joins TRBV15 to TRBJ1-6; the D gene is possibly TRBD1 (6 bases). The source of this sequence is a man younger than 35 who received the YFV17D yellow fever vaccine. Source: CD4+ T cells sorted from PBMCs, taken 15 days after the yellow fever booster vaccination. CDR3 bases: TGTGCCACCAACATTAACCTGACAGGAGTGAGGTCACCCCTCCACTTT. Protein sequence: CATNINLTGVRSPLHF.